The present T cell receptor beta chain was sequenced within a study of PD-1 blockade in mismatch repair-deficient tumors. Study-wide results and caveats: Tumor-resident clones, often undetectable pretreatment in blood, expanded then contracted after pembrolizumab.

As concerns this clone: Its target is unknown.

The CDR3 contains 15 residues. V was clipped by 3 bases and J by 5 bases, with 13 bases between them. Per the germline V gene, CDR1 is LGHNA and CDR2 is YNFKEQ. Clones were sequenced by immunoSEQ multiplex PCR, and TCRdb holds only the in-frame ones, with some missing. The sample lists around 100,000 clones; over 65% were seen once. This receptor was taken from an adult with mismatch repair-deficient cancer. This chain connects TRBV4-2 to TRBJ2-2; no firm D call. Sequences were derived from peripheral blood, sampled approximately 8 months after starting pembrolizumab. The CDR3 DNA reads TGTGCCAGCAGCCAGGGGTTGCGGCTGACCGGGGAGCTGTTTTTT. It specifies CASSQGLRLTGELFF.